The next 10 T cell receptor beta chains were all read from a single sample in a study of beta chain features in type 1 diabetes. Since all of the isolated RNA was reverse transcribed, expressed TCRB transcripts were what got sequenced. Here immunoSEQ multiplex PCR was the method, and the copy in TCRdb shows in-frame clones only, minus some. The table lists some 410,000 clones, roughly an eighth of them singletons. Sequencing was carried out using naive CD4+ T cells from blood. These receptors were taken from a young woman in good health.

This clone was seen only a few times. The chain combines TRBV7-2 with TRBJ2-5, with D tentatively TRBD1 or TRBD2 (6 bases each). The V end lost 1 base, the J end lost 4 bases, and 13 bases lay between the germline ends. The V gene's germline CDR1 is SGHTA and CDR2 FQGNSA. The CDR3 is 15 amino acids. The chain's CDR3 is CASSLVGRGGETQYF. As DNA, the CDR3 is TGTGCCAGCAGCTTAGTGGGCAGGGGAGGAGAGACCCAGTACTTC.

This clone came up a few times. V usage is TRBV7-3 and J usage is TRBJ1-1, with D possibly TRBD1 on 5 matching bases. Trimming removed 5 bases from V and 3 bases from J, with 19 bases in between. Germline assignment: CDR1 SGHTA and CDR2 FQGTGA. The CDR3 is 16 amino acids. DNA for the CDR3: TGTGCCAGCAGCGTCAGGGTCGAGGCAAGGTACACTGAAGCTTTCTTT. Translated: CASSVRVEARYTEAFF.

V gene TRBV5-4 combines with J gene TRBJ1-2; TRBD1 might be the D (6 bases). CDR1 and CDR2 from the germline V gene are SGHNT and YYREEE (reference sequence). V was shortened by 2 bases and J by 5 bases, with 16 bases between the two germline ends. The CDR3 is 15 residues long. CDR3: CASSLEPDRSYGYTF. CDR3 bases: TGTGCCAGCAGCTTAGAACCCGACAGGTCGTATGGCTACACCTTC.

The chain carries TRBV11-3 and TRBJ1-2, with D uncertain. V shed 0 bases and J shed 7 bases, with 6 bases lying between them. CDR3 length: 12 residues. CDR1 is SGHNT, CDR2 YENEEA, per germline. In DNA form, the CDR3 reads TGTGCCAGCAGCTTAGATCGTAGTGGCTACACCTTC. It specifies CASSLDRSGYTF.

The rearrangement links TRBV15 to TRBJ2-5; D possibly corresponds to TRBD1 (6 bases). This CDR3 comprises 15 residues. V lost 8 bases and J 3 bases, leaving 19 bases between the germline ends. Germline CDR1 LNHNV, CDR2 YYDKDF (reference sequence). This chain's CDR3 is CATGNRVPGKETQYF. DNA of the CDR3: TGTGCCACCGGAAACAGGGTACCGGGGAAAGAGACCCAGTACTTC. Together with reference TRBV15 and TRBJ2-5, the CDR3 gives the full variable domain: DAMVIQNPRYQVTQFGKPVTLSCSQTLNHNVMYWYQQKSSQAPKLLFHYYDKDFNNEADTPDNFQSRRPNTSFCFLDIRSPGLGDTAMYLCATGNRVPGKETQYFGPGTRLLVL.

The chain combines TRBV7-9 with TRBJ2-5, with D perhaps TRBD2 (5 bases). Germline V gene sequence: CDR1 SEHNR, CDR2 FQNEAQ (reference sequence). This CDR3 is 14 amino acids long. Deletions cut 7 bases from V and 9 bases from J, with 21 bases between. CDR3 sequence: CASNDSPTKRAQYF. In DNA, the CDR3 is TGTGCCAGCAACGATTCCCCTACCAAGAGGGCCCAGTACTTC.

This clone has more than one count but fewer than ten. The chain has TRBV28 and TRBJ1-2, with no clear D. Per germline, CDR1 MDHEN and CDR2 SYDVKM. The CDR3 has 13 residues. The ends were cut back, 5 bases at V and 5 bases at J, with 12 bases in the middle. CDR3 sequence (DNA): TGTGCCAGCAGTACGAGACGGTCTTATGGCTACACCTTC. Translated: CASSTRRSYGYTF.

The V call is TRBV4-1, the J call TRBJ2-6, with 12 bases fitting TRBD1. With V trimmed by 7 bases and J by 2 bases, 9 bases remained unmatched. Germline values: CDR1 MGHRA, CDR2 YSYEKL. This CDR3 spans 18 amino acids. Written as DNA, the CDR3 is TGCGCCAGCAAAAAGCCCGGGACAGGGGGCCCTGGGGCCAACGTCCTGACTTTC. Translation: CASKKPGTGGPGANVLTF.

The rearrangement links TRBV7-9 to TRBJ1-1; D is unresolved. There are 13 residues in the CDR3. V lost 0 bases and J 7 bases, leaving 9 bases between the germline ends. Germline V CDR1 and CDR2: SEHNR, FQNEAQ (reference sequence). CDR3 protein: CASSLASGVEAFF. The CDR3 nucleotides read TGTGCCAGCAGCTTAGCGTCGGGTGTTGAAGCTTTCTTT.

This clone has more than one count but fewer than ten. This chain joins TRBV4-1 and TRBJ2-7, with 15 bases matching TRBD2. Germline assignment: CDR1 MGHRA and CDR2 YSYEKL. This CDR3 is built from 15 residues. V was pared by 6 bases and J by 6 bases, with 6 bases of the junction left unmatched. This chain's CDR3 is CASSPGLAGGREQYF. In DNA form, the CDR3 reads TGCGCCAGCAGTCCGGGACTAGCGGGAGGCCGCGAGCAGTACTTC.